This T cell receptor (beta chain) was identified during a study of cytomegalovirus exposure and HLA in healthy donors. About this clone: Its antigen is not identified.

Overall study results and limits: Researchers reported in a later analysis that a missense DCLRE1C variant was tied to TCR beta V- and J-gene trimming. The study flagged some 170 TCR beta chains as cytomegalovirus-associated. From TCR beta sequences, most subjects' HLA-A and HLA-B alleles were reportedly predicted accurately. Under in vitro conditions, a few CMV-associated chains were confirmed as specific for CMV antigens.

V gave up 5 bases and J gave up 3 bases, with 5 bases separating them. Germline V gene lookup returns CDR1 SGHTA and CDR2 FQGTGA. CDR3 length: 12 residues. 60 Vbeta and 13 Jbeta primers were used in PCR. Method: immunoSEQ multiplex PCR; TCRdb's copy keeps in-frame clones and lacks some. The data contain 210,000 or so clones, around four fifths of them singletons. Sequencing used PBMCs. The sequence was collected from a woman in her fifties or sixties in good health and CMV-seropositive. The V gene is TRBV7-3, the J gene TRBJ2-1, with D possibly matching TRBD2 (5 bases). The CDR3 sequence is CASSRDYNEQFF. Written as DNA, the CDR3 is TGTGCCAGCAGCCGGGACTACAATGAGCAGTTCTTC.